The clone carrying this T cell receptor beta chain came up a few times. What it binds is not known. The sample originates from a study of identical twins. General study findings and limits: Surplus twin overlap in beta out-of-frame sequences was less pronounced.

TCRdb used MiXCR to reprocess the 5' RACE reads, holding one entry per CDR3 protein. Counted here are a few hundred thousand distinct CDR3 sequences, about 8.9% occurring once; the ten biggest clones make up 2% to 2.5%. The CDR3 is 17 residues long. Looked up from germline, CDR1 is MGHRA and CDR2 is YSYEKL. The V end lost 0 bases, the J end lost 1 base, and 12 bases lay between the germline ends. These data were likewise used in another study, on yellow fever vaccine responses in identical twins.

This receptor was identified in a woman between 18 and 29 years old in good health. The chain employs TRBV4-1 and TRBJ2-2; D perhaps matches TRBD2 (6 bases). Material: memory (CD45RO+) T cells sorted from blood. CDR3 loop: CASSQEGGSGNTGELFF. The DNA of the CDR3 is TGCGCCAGCAGCCAAGAGGGTGGTAGCGGGAACACCGGGGAGCTGTTTTTT.